The clone carrying this T cell receptor beta chain turned up a few times. This sample is drawn from a study of molecular identifiers for immune sequencing clone quantification. The CDR3 runs to 17 residues. Trimming removed 0 bases from V and 5 bases from J, with 18 bases in between. The germline V gene has CDR1 MGHRA and CDR2 YSYEKL. For bulk TCR libraries, previously described methods and listed TCR primers were used. From the PCR reads, TCRdb called clonotypes with MiXCR, one entry per CDR3 protein. In the table there are about 630,000 distinct CDR3 sequences, about 25% of which are singletons. The TCR was taken from a human donor in good health. Some libraries in this study had Jurkat cell RNA spiked in. The sequenced sample was naive CD8+ T cells from blood, with Jurkat cell RNA spiked in. The subset denotes: FACS-sorted CD8+CD4-CCR7+CD45RA+ naive T cells. The rearrangement links TRBV4-1 to TRBJ2-3, with D possibly being TRBD1 (5 bases). The CDR3 DNA sequence: TGCGCCAGCAGCCAAGATATGTCCAATCAGGGCATAGATACGCAGTATTTT. The encoded protein is CASSQDMSNQGIDTQYF.